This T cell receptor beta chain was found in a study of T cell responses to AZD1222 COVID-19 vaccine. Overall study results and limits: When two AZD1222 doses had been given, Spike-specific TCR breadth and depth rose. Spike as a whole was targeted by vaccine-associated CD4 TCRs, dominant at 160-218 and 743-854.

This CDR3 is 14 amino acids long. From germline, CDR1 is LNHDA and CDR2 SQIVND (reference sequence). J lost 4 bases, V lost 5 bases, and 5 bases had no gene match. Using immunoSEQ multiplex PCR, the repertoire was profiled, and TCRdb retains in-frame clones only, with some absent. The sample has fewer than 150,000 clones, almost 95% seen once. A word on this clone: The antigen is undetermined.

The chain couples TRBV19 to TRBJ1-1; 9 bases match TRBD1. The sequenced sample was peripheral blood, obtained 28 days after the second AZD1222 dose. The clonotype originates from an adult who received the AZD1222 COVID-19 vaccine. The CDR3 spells CASSVGQGPTEAFF. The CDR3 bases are TGTGCCAGTAGTGTGGGACAGGGTCCCACTGAAGCTTTCTTT. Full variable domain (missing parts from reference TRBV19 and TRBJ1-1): DGGITQSPKYLFRKEGQNVTLSCEQNLNHDAMYWYRQDPGQGLRLIYYSQIVNDFQKGDIAEGYSVSREKKESFPLTVTSAQKNPTAFYLCASSVGQGPTEAFFGQGTRLTVV.